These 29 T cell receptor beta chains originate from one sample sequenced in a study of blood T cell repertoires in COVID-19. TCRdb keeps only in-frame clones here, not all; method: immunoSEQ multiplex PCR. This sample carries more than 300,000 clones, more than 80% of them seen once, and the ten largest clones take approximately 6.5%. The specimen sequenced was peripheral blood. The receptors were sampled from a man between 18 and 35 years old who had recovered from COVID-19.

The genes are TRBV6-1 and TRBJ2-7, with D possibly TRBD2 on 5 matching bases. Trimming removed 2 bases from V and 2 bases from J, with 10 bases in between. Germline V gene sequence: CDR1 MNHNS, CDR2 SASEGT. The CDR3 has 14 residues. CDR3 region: CASSEWRATYEQYF. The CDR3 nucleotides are TGTGCCAGCAGTGAATGGCGGGCGACCTACGAGCAGTACTTC.

The CDR3 spells CASSENWAGVFNEQFF. The CDR3, as DNA: TGTGCCAGCAGTGAAAACTGGGCGGGGGTTTTCAATGAGCAGTTCTTC. V gene TRBV2 combines with J gene TRBJ2-1, with 7 bases identical to TRBD2. V lost 2 bases, J lost 6 bases, and 10 bases stayed unmatched. This CDR3 has 16 residues. CDR1 is SNHLY, CDR2 FYNNEI, per germline.

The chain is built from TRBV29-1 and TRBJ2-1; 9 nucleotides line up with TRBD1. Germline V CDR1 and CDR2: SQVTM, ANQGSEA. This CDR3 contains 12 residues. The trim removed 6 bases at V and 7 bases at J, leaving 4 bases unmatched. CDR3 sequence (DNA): TGCAGCGTGGACAGGGGAGATAATGAGCAGTTCTTC. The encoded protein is CSVDRGDNEQFF.

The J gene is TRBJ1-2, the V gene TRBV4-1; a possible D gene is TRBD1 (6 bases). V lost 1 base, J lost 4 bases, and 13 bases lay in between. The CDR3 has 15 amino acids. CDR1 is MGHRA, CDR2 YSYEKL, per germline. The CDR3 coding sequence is TGCGCCAGCAGCCAAGGAACACAGGGAGCCTATGGCTACACCTTC. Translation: CASSQGTQGAYGYTF.

Written as DNA, the CDR3 is TGTGCCAGCAGCCTCAACGGGGGCTACACCTTC. Amino acids: CASSLNGGYTF. The chain links TRBV3-1 (or the pseudogene TRBV3-2) to TRBJ1-2; no clear D gene. Deletions cut 4 bases from V and 8 bases from J, with 8 bases between. Germline V gives CDR1 LGHDT, CDR2 YNNKEL (reference sequence). The CDR3 consists of 11 residues.

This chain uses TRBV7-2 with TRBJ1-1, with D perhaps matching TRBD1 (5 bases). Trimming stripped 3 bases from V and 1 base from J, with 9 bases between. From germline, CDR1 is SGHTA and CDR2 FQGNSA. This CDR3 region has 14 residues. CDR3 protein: CASSFWGGNTEAFF. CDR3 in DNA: TGTGCCAGCAGCTTTTGGGGGGGGAACACTGAAGCTTTCTTT. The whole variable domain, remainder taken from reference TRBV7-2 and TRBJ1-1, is GAGVSQSPSNKVTEKGKDVELRCDPISGHTALYWYRQSLGQGLEFLIYFQGNSAPDKSGLPSDRFSAERTGGSVSTLTIQRTQQEDSAVYLCASSFWGGNTEAFFGQGTRLTVV.

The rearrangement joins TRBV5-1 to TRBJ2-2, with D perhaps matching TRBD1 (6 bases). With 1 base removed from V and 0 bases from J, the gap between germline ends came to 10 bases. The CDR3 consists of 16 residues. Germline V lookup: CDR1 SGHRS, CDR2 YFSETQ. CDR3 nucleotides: TGCGCCAGCAGCTTGCTACAGGGCCCGAACACCGGGGAGCTGTTTTTT. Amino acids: CASSLLQGPNTGELFF.

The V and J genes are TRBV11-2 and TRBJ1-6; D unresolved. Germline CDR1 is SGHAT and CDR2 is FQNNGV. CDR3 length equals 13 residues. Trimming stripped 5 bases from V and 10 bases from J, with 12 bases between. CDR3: CASSLSRSSPLHF. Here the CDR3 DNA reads TGTGCCAGCAGCCTATCTAGGTCATCACCCCTCCACTTT.

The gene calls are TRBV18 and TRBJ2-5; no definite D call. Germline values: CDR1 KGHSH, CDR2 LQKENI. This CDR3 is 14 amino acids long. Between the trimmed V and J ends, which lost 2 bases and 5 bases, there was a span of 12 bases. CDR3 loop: CASSPGSGGETQYF. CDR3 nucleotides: TGTGCCAGCTCACCAGGGTCCGGCGGTGAGACCCAGTACTTC.

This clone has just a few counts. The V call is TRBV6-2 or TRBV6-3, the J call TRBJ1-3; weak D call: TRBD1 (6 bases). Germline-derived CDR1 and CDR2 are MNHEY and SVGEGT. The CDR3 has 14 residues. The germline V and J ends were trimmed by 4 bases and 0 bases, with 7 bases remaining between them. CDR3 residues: CASSWTASGNTIYF. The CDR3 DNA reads TGTGCCAGCAGTTGGACAGCCTCTGGAAACACCATATATTTT.

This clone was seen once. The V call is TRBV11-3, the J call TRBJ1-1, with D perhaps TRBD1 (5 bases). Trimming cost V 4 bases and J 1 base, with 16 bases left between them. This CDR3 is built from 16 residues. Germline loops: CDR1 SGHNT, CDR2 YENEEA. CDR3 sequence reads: CASSSSGLGANTEAFF. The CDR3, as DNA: TGTGCCAGCAGCTCCTCGGGTTTAGGGGCGAACACTGAAGCTTTCTTT.

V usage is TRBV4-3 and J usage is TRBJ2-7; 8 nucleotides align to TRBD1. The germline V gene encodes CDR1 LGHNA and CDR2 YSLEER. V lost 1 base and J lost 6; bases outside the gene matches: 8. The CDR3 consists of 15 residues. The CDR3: CASSQVTGGGGEQYF. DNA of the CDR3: TGCGCCAGCAGCCAAGTTACAGGGGGAGGTGGCGAGCAGTACTTC.

CDR3 amino acids: CASSIVGGEQPQHF. In DNA, the CDR3 is TGTGCCAGTAGTATAGTGGGGGGGGAGCAGCCCCAGCATTTT. This chain connects TRBV19 to TRBJ1-5; TRBD1 might be the D (5 bases). In germline, CDR1 is LNHDA, CDR2 SQIVND (reference sequence). V gave up 1 base and J gave up 7 bases, with 11 bases separating them. CDR3 length: 14 residues.

CDR3 sequence: CASSRTGVGNTIYF. The CDR3 nucleotides are TGTGCCAGCAGCAGGACAGGGGTGGGAAACACCATATATTTT. This rearrangement joins TRBV5-6 to TRBJ1-3; the match to TRBD1 covers 9 bases. Germline V gives CDR1 SGHDT, CDR2 YYEEEE. The junction had 3 bases not matched to a gene; V was cut back by 4 bases and J by 4 bases. The CDR3 extends over 14 amino acids.

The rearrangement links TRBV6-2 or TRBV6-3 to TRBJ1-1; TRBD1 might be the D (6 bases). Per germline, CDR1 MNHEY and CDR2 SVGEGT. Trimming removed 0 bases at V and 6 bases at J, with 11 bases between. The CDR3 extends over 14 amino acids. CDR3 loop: CASSYSQGSSEAFF. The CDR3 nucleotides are TGTGCCAGCAGTTACTCGCAGGGGAGCTCTGAAGCTTTCTTT.

The CDR3 protein is CASSIQGVHNEQFF. CDR3 sequence (DNA): TGTGCCAGTAGTATTCAAGGGGTTCACAATGAGCAGTTCTTC. This chain connects TRBV19 to TRBJ2-1, with D maybe TRBD1 (5 bases). The CDR3 covers 14 residues. The V end was cut by 3 bases, the J end by 5 bases, with 11 bases between. Germline V lookup: CDR1 LNHDA, CDR2 SQIVND (reference sequence).

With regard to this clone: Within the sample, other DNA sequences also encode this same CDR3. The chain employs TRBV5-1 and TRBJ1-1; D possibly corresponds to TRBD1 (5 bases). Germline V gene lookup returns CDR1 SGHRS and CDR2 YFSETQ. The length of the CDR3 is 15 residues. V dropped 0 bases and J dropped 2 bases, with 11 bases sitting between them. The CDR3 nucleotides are TGCGCCAGCAGCTTGGCCGGCACAGGTAACACTGAAGCTTTCTTT. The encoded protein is CASSLAGTGNTEAFF.

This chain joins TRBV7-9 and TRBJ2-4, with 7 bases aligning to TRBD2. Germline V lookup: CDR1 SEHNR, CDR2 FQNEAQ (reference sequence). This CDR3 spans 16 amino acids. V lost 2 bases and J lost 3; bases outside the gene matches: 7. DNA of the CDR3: TGTGCCAGCAGCTTACTGGGAGGGGAAGGCAAAAACATTCAGTACTTC. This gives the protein CASSLLGGEGKNIQYF.

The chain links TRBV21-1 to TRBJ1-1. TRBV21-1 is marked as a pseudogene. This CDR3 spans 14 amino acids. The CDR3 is CASSGGGPNTEAFF. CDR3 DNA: TGTGCCAGCAGTGGGGGAGGCCCGAACACTGAAGCTTTCTTT.

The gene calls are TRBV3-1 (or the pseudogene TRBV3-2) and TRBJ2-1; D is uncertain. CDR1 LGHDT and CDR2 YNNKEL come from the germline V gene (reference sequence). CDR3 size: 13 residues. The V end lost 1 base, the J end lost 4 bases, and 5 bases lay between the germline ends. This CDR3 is CASSQGRYNEQFF. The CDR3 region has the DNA TGTGCCAGCAGCCAAGGCAGGTACAATGAGCAGTTCTTC.

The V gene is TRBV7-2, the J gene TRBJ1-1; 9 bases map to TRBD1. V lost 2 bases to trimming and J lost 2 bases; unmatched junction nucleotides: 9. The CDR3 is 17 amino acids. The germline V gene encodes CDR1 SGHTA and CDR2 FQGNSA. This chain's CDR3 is CASSLTHPGQGNTEAFF. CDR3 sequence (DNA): TGTGCCAGCAGCTTAACCCACCCGGGACAGGGAAACACTGAAGCTTTCTTT.

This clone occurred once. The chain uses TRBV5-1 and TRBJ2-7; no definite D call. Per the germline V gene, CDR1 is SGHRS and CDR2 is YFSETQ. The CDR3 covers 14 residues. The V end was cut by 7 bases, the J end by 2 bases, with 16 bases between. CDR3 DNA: TGCGCCAGCGCCGACACATCTTCCGCCTACGAGCAGTACTTC. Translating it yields CASADTSSAYEQYF.

CDR3 region: CASTRQGRNFNTEAFF. The CDR3 DNA is TGTGCCAGCACAAGACAGGGTCGCAACTTTAACACTGAAGCTTTCTTT. The chain is built from TRBV4-2 and TRBJ1-1; 7 bases line up with TRBD1. CDR1 LGHNA and CDR2 YNFKEQ come from the germline V gene. The V gene end was trimmed by 7 bases and the J gene end by 2 bases; junction bases not matched to a gene: 13. There are 16 residues in the CDR3.

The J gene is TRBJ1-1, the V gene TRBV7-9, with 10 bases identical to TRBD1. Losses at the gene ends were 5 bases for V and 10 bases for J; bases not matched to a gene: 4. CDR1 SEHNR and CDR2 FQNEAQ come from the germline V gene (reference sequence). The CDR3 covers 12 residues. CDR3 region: CASSIDRGRAFF. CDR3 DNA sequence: TGTGCCAGCAGCATAGACAGGGGGCGAGCTTTCTTT.

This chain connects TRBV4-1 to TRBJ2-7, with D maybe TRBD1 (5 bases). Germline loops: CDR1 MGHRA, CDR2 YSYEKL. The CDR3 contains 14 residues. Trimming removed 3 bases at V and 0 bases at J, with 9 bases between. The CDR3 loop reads CASSQQGHSYEQYF. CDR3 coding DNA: TGCGCCAGCAGCCAGCAGGGTCACTCCTACGAGCAGTACTTC.

Here the CDR3 DNA reads TGTGCCAGCAGAGCCGGGACACTTGCTAATCAGCCCCAGCATTTT. Residues: CASRAGTLANQPQHF. This rearrangement joins TRBV6-5 to TRBJ1-5; tentative D call: TRBD1 (6 bases). The CDR3 has 15 residues. Germline V gene lookup returns CDR1 MNHEY and CDR2 SVGAGI. Trimming shortened V by 6 bases and J by 4 bases, and 16 bases separated the two germline ends.

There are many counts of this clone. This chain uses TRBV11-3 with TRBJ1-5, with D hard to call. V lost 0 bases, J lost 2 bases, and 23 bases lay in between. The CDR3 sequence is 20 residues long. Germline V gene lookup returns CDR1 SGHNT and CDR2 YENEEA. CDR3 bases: TGTGCCAGCAGCTTAGATTTGCGGAAAAGAGCCCTTAGAGGCAATCAGCCCCAGCATTTT. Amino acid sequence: CASSLDLRKRALRGNQPQHF.

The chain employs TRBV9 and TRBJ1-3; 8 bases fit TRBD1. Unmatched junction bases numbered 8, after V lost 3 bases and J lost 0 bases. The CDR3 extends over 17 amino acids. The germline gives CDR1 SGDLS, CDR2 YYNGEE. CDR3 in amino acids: CASSGGGQAGSGNTIYF. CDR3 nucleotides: TGTGCCAGCAGCGGCGGGGGACAGGCGGGCTCTGGAAACACCATATATTTT.

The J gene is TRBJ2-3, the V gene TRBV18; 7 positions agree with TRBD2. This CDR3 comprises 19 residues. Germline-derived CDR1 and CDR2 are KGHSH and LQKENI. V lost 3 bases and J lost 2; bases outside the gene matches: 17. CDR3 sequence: CASSPVALLSGLNTDTQYF. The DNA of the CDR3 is TGTGCCAGCTCACCCGTAGCCCTATTATCGGGACTAAACACAGATACGCAGTATTTT. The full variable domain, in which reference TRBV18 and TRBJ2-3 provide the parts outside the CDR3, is NAGVMQNPRHLVRRRGQEARLRCSPMKGHSHVYWYRQLPEEGLKFMVYLQKENIIDESGMPKERFSAEFPKEGPSILRIQQVVRGDSAAYFCASSPVALLSGLNTDTQYFGPGTRLTVL.